Presented here are 27 T cell receptor beta chains from one specimen sequenced in a study of T cells in Graves' hyperthyroidism and ophthalmopathy. TCR beta CDR3 regions were amplified from RNA transcripts. With the HTBI primer set, the TCR CDR3 went through a first round of RT-PCR. One entry per CDR3 protein, called by TCRdb with MiXCR from the multiplex PCR reads. The sample yields around 540,000 distinct CDR3 sequences, around 45% seen once. The sample was peripheral blood or thyroid tissue (not recorded which). The receptor source for this set is a woman under 30 with Graves' hyperthyroidism.

The chain recombines TRBV12-3 or TRBV12-4 with TRBJ1-6; 7 bases are a match to TRBD1. With V trimmed by 2 bases and J by 10 bases, 5 bases remained unmatched. The CDR3 loop spans 14 amino acids. CDR3 sequence reads: CASSLKTGSSPLHF. The CDR3, as DNA: TGTGCCAGCAGTTTAAAGACAGGGTCATCACCCCTCCACTTT.

This clonotype was seen only a few times. At one end, the junction sequence differs from germline, possibly due to a read error. The V call is TRBV10-3, the J call TRBJ1-5; D is perhaps TRBD1 (6 bases). The CDR3 extends over 20 amino acids. Germline assignment: CDR1 ENHRY and CDR2 SYGVKD. The CDR3 region is CASSGPRPPVGLGGNQPQHF. The CDR3 region has the DNA TGTGCCAGCAGTGGGCCGAGACCGCCGGTTGGGTTAGGGGGGAATCAGCCCCAGCATTTT.

This clonotype was seen more than once but under ten times. The rearrangement uses TRBV12-3 or TRBV12-4 and TRBJ1-1; D not resolved. This CDR3 is 12 amino acids long. Trimming stripped 9 bases from V and 1 base from J, with 9 bases between. CDR3 sequence (DNA): TGTGCCAGTAGAACAAAGAACACTGAAGCTTTCTTT. Its translation is CASRTKNTEAFF.

Comment on this clonotype: A much larger clone is a single base away; this may be a read error. CDR3 residues: CSAGDSPTEASF. The CDR3 DNA reads as TGCAGTGCGGGAGACAGTCCCACTGAAGCTTCCTTT. This chain connects TRBV20-1 to TRBJ1-1; D is possibly TRBD1 (5 bases). Germline-derived CDR1 and CDR2 are DFQATT and SNEGSKA (reference sequence). The CDR3 consists of 12 residues.

This chain connects TRBV7-3 to TRBJ2-7; weak D call: TRBD1 (6 bases). This CDR3 is built from 15 residues. In germline, CDR1 is SGHTA, CDR2 FQGTGA. V was pared by 1 base and J by 0 bases, with 10 bases between. In DNA, the CDR3 is TGTGCCAGCAGCTTAAACTGGGGACACTCCTACGAGCAGTACTTC. Translated: CASSLNWGHSYEQYF. Full variable domain (remainder filled in from reference TRBV7-3 and TRBJ2-7): GAGVSQTPSNKVTEKGKYVELRCDPISGHTALYWYRQSLGQGPEFLIYFQGTGAADDSGLPNDRFFAVRPEGSVSTLKIQRTERGDSAVYLCASSLNWGHSYEQYFGPGTRLTVT.

As to this clonotype: Germline is not matched at one junction end, which may reflect a read error. The chain carries TRBV7-2 and TRBJ1-4, with D perhaps TRBD1 (5 bases). This CDR3 has 17 residues. Germline V gene sequence: CDR1 SGHTA, CDR2 FQGNSA. The CDR3 loop reads CASSQDLGGATNEKLFF. CDR3 bases: TGCGCCAGCAGCCAAGATCTCGGGGGGGCAACTAATGAAAAACTGTTTTTT.

This clonotype was counted a few times. This chain uses TRBV20-1 with TRBJ2-5, with no clear D. The V end was cut by 5 bases, the J end by 3 bases, with 10 bases between. The CDR3 loop spans 12 amino acids. From germline, CDR1 is DFQATT and CDR2 SNEGSKA (reference sequence). This CDR3 is CSASSLEETQYF. The CDR3 DNA follows: TGCAGTGCTTCGTCGCTAGAAGAGACCCAGTACTTC.

This clonotype was seen at least ten times. The germline gene is not matched at one end of the junction; a read error may be the cause. The chain joins TRBV24-1 to TRBJ1-2; D ambiguous. Germline V gene lookup returns CDR1 KGHDR and CDR2 SFDVKD. CDR3 length: 11 amino acids. In nucleotides, the CDR3 is TGTGCCACCAGTGATAACGATGGCTACACCTTC. Translating gives CATSDNDGYTF.

The CDR3 region is CASTRQAANEKLFF. The DNA of the CDR3 is TGTGCCAGCACTCGACAAGCGGCTAATGAAAAACTGTTTTTT. This sequence joins TRBV2 and TRBJ1-4; D uncertain. V was trimmed by 7 bases and J by 3 bases, leaving 12 bases between them. The length of the CDR3 is 14 residues. The V gene's germline CDR1 is SNHLY and CDR2 FYNNEI.

The chain links TRBV2 to TRBJ1-1; 9 bases align to TRBD1. CDR1 is SNHLY and CDR2 is FYNNEI in the germline V gene. There are 14 residues in the CDR3. J was trimmed by 0 bases and V by 11 bases; bases with no gene match: 7. This CDR3 is CARTGTGMNTEAFF. The CDR3 DNA is TGTGCCCGCACCGGGACAGGGATGAACACTGAAGCTTTCTTT.

This clonotype occurred once. This chain links TRBV2 with TRBJ2-7; D tentatively reads TRBD1 or TRBD2 (5 bases each). The CDR3 sequence is 13 residues long. Germline V gives CDR1 SNHLY, CDR2 FYNNEI. V was shortened by 6 bases and J by 9 bases, with 18 bases between the two germline ends. Here the CDR3 reads CASSPLRGGRQYF. DNA of the CDR3: TGTGCCAGCAGCCCCTTAAGGGGCGGGCGGCAGTACTTC.

This clonotype was picked up one time. This chain joins TRBV7-9 and TRBJ2-6; 7 bases match TRBD1. This CDR3 has 17 amino acids. With 1 base clipped from V and 3 bases from J, the junction kept 6 bases outside the gene matches. Per germline, CDR1 SEHNR and CDR2 FQNEAQ (reference sequence). CDR3 in DNA: TGTGCCAGCAGCTTAGGACAGGGAGCAATTGGGGCCAACGTCCTGACTTTC. Translation gives CASSLGQGAIGANVLTF.

This clonotype appeared many times. V usage is TRBV12-3 or TRBV12-4 and J usage is TRBJ1-2; the D is unclear. The CDR3 is 12 residues long. With 7 bases removed from V and 2 bases from J, the gap between germline ends came to 8 bases. This chain's CDR3 is CASTTQNYGYTF. The CDR3 DNA is TGTGCCAGCACCACGCAGAACTATGGCTACACCTTC.

Many counts were recorded for this clonotype. This chain links TRBV29-1 with TRBJ1-4; TRBD1 agrees at 8 bases. The CDR3 is 15 amino acids. The germline gives CDR1 SQVTM, CDR2 ANQGSEA. After removal of 4 bases from V and 6 bases from J, the junction contained 10 bases not matched to a gene. In nucleotides, the CDR3 is TGCAGCGTTGCCCACAGGGGGAATTGGGATGAAAAACTGTTTTTT. Its translation is CSVAHRGNWDEKLFF.

The chain has TRBV29-1 and TRBJ1-2, with D possibly being TRBD1 (5 bases). The CDR3 runs 12 residues. Trimming took off 2 bases at V and 4 bases at J, with 8 bases between the two ends. CDR1 SQVTM and CDR2 ANQGSEA come from the germline V gene. Here the CDR3 reads CSVEWDLYGYTF. The CDR3 DNA reads TGCAGCGTTGAATGGGACCTCTATGGCTACACCTTC.

The chain has TRBV7-3 and TRBJ1-2; TRBD1 is a possible D gene (6 bases). V was shortened by 5 bases and J by 2 bases, with 12 bases between the two germline ends. In germline, CDR1 is SGHTA, CDR2 FQGTGA. The CDR3 loop spans 14 amino acids. The CDR3 protein is CASSGEDSNYGYTF. The CDR3 bases are TGTGCCAGCAGCGGGGAGGACAGCAACTATGGCTACACCTTC. The full variable domain, completed using reference TRBV7-3 and TRBJ1-2, is GAGVSQTPSNKVTEKGKYVELRCDPISGHTALYWYRQSLGQGPEFLIYFQGTGAADDSGLPNDRFFAVRPEGSVSTLKIQRTERGDSAVYLCASSGEDSNYGYTFGSGTRLTVV.

This clonotype showed up just once. One end of the junction does not line up with germline, which may come from a read error. This chain joins TRBV7-6 and TRBJ2-7; D unclear. The CDR3 length is 16 residues. Looked up from germline, CDR1 is SGHVS and CDR2 is FNYEAQ. The DNA of the CDR3 is TGTACCAGCAGCTTAGTTGGTACAGATTCGTCCTACGAGCAGTACTTC. Translated: CTSSLVGTDSSYEQYF.

The chain recombines TRBV11-2 with TRBJ2-5; a weak D match, TRBD1 (5 bases). V lost 5 bases, J lost 0 bases, and 16 bases lay in between. The CDR3 loop spans 16 amino acids. Germline-derived CDR1 and CDR2 are SGHAT and FQNNGV. The CDR3: CASSPRPKGDQETQYF. The CDR3 region has the DNA TGTGCCAGCAGCCCACGCCCGAAAGGGGACCAAGAGACCCAGTACTTC. The entire variable domain, with the rest obtained from reference TRBV11-2 and TRBJ2-5, is as follows: EAGVAQSPRYKIIEKRQSVAFWCNPISGHATLYWYQQILGQGPKLLIQFQNNGVVDDSQLPKDRFSAERLKGVDSTLKIQPAKLEDSAVYLCASSPRPKGDQETQYFGPGTRLLVL.

V usage is TRBV25-1 and J usage is TRBJ2-5; D is perhaps TRBD2 (7 bases). CDR3 length equals 14 residues. Germline V gene data show CDR1 as MGHDK and CDR2 as SYGVNS. V was clipped by 7 bases and J by 5 bases, with 17 bases between them. The CDR3 sequence is CASTGRGRGETQYF. For the CDR3, the DNA is TGTGCCAGCACTGGTCGGGGGCGGGGGGAGACCCAGTACTTC. The whole variable domain, remainder taken from reference TRBV25-1 and TRBJ2-5, is EADIYQTPRYLVIGTGKKITLECSQTMGHDKMYWYQQDPGMELHLIHYSYGVNSTEKGDLSSESTVSRIRTEHFPLTLESARPSHTSQYLCASTGRGRGETQYFGPGTRLLVL.

This chain links TRBV5-1 with TRBJ1-5; D remains unclear. The CDR3 has 14 residues. Germline loops: CDR1 SGHRS, CDR2 YFSETQ. The germline V and J ends were trimmed by 0 bases and 6 bases, with 10 bases remaining between them. CDR3 DNA sequence: TGCGCCAGCAGCTTGGCCATAGGGTCTCAGCCCCAGCATTTT. Residues: CASSLAIGSQPQHF.

In DNA form, the CDR3 reads TGTGCCAGCAGCTTGCGTCCAGGACAGGGCTTGGTGTTCCCGTACGAGCAGTACTTC. Its protein is CASSLRPGQGLVFPYEQYF. The chain is built from TRBV7-2 and TRBJ2-7, with TRBD1 matching 8 bases. The CDR3 covers 19 residues. The germline V gene encodes CDR1 SGHTA and CDR2 FQGNSA. V lost 3 bases and J lost 4; bases outside the gene matches: 20.

This clonotype was counted a few times. The chain has TRBV20-1 and TRBJ1-4; the match to TRBD1 covers 10 bases. The CDR3 contains 15 residues. Germline V lookup: CDR1 DFQATT, CDR2 SNEGSKA (reference sequence). V trimming: 3 bases; J trimming: 5 bases; junction bases outside the gene matches: 6. The CDR3 loop reads CSARRPGQGNEKLFF. The CDR3 DNA reads as TGCAGTGCTAGGAGGCCGGGACAGGGGAATGAAAAACTGTTTTTT.

The chain uses TRBV9 and TRBJ2-2; D call uncertain. Trimming removed 1 base at V and 1 base at J, with 8 bases between. This CDR3 has 15 amino acids. Germline V gene data show CDR1 as SGDLS and CDR2 as YYNGEE. The chain's CDR3 is CASSVRERNTGELFF. CDR3 nucleotide sequence: TGTGCCAGCAGCGTAAGGGAAAGGAACACCGGGGAGCTGTTTTTT.

In the case of this clonotype: An end of the junction differs from the germline gene, which may be a read error. The chain links TRBV2 to TRBJ2-7; D is possibly TRBD2 (5 bases). The germline V gene has CDR1 SNHLY and CDR2 FYNNEI. The CDR3 covers 16 residues. The CDR3 nucleotides are TGTGCCAGCAGGTTATTGGAAAGCCAAGGAGGCTACAAGCAGTACTTC. It encodes CASRLLESQGGYKQYF.

The chain employs TRBV9 and TRBJ1-2, with 9 nucleotides matching TRBD1. V was pared by 0 bases and J by 0 bases, with 0 bases of the junction left unmatched. The germline gives CDR1 SGDLS, CDR2 YYNGEE. This CDR3 is 15 amino acids long. The CDR3 DNA follows: TGTGCCAGCAGCGTAGGACAGGGGGCTAACTATGGCTACACCTTC. It codes for CASSVGQGANYGYTF.

The CDR3 bases are TGTGCCACCAGTGTATCAGGGACCAATCAGCCCCAGCATTTT. This codes for CATSVSGTNQPQHF. V gene TRBV24-1 combines with J gene TRBJ1-5, with D possibly TRBD1 on 5 matching bases. Germline lookup yields CDR1 KGHDR and CDR2 SFDVKD. V gave up 5 bases and J gave up 3 bases, with 10 bases separating them. CDR3 size: 14 residues.

The chain couples TRBV7-2 to TRBJ2-7; 11 nucleotides match TRBD2. This CDR3 contains 17 residues. V lost 5 bases, J lost 3 bases, and 12 bases stayed unmatched. Germline V gene data show CDR1 as SGHTA and CDR2 as FQGNSA. The CDR3 nucleotides are TGTGCCAGCAGCAACGGACTAGCGGGTGGGGGGGGCTACGAGCAGTACTTC. Translated: CASSNGLAGGGGYEQYF.